A single sample gave rise to the 18 T cell receptor beta chains below, sequenced in a study of T-cell reconstitution after alpha-beta-depleted transplantation in children. TCRbeta library construction was performed incorporating unique molecular identifiers. MiXCR, applied by TCRdb to the PCR reads, yields one record per CDR3 protein. The top ten clones hold 2% to 2.5% of a sample with hundreds of thousands of distinct CDR3 sequences, 10% to 15% of them seen once. The specimen comprised PBMCs, mostly from graft donor cells, sampled 360 days after TCRalphabeta/CD19-depleted stem cell transplant. The receptor source for this set is a male patient under 18 who had a stem cell transplant for acute myeloid leukemia, so the T cells may come from the graft donor.

This clonotype came up a few times. The V call is TRBV2, the J call TRBJ2-3; D perhaps matches TRBD2 (6 bases). Germline-derived CDR1 and CDR2 are SNHLY and FYNNEI. V lost 3 bases and J 5 bases, leaving 15 bases between the germline ends. The CDR3 runs to 15 residues. CDR3 residues: CASSEEAGTGDTQYF. For the CDR3, the DNA is TGTGCCAGCAGTGAGGAGGCGGGAACAGGAGATACGCAGTATTTT.

Many counts were recorded for this clonotype. The gene calls are TRBV10-3 and TRBJ2-7; 9 nucleotides match TRBD1. CDR3 length: 15 amino acids. Looked up from germline, CDR1 is ENHRY and CDR2 is SYGVKD. Trimming removed 7 bases from V and 3 bases from J; junction bases left unmatched: 10. The CDR3 nucleotides read TGTGCCATCACTCGGGGGACAGGGTACAACTACGAGCAGTACTTC. Residues: CAITRGTGYNYEQYF.

This clonotype appeared many times. CDR3 loop: CASSFAGARFNEQFF. The CDR3 DNA reads TGTGCCAGCAGCTTCGCGGGGGCGAGGTTCAATGAGCAGTTCTTC. This chain connects TRBV7-9 to TRBJ2-1; D may be TRBD2 (7 bases). The CDR3 consists of 15 residues. The V end was cut by 3 bases, the J end by 6 bases, with 15 bases between. CDR1 and CDR2 from the germline V gene are SEHNR and FQNEAQ (reference sequence).

Only a few counts were recorded for this clonotype. The chain has TRBV30 and TRBJ2-1; D may be TRBD1 (6 bases). Trimming stripped 0 bases from V and 9 bases from J, with 12 bases between. CDR1 is GTSNPN and CDR2 is SVGIG in the germline V gene (reference sequence). CDR3 length: 13 amino acids. The CDR3 nucleotides read TGTGCCTGGAGTGTCCAGGGGTTAGGTGAGCAGTTCTTC. Protein: CAWSVQGLGEQFF. Variable domain in full (rest from reference TRBV30 and TRBJ2-1): SQTIHQWPATLVQPVGSPLSLECTVEGTSNPNLYWYRQAAGRGLQLLFYSVGIGQISSEVPQNLSASRPQDRQFILSSKKLLLSDSGFYLCAWSVQGLGEQFFGPGTRLTVL.

This chain connects TRBV3-1 to TRBJ2-1, with a weak D call TRBD2 (7 bases). Trimming took 4 bases from V and 9 from J, leaving 22 bases between them. The CDR3 is 16 amino acids. CDR1 is LGHDT and CDR2 is YNNKEL in the germline V gene (reference sequence). CDR3 region: CASSPPGGHPGGEQFF. The CDR3 DNA is TGTGCCAGCAGCCCCCCCGGGGGACACCCGGGAGGTGAGCAGTTCTTC.

J is TRBJ2-7 and V is TRBV3-1, with unresolved D. CDR1 LGHDT and CDR2 YNNKEL come from the germline V gene (reference sequence). V lost 10 bases and J lost 2, with 30 bases in between. The length of the CDR3 is 18 residues. The CDR3 nucleotides are TGTGCCACCTCCCAAGATAGTATCACACCCGGAGTTACCTACGAGCAGTACTTC. Encoded protein: CATSQDSITPGVTYEQYF.

The chain is built from TRBV20-1 and TRBJ2-7; tentatively, D is TRBD1 or TRBD2 (5 bases each). This CDR3 has 14 residues. CDR1 DFQATT and CDR2 SNEGSKA come from the germline V gene (reference sequence). V lost 0 bases to trimming and J lost 6 bases, with 15 bases between them. CDR3 bases: TGCAGTGCTAGAGATCTCGGGGCAACACGCGAGCAGTACTTC. As protein: CSARDLGATREQYF.

The rearrangement links TRBV12-3 or TRBV12-4 to TRBJ1-2; D perhaps matches TRBD1 (6 bases). V was cut by 5 bases and J by 3 bases, with 16 bases left in between. This CDR3 spans 15 amino acids. The CDR3 region has the DNA TGTGCCAGCAGTGAAATCCCGGGACAAGACTATGGCTACACCTTC. Translated: CASSEIPGQDYGYTF.

The V gene is TRBV5-1, the J gene TRBJ1-4, with TRBD1 identical over 8 bases. The junction had 5 bases not matched to a gene; V was cut back by 4 bases and J by 6 bases. Germline V lookup: CDR1 SGHRS, CDR2 YFSETQ. This CDR3 region has 14 residues. Written as DNA, the CDR3 is TGCGCCAGCAGCAACGACAGGGGATATGAAAAACTGTTTTTT. This encodes CASSNDRGYEKLFF.

This clonotype was detected many times. This chain's CDR3 is CASSMGQDRVGETQYF. In DNA form, the CDR3 reads TGTGCCAGCAGCATGGGGCAGGACAGGGTTGGAGAGACCCAGTACTTC. The rearrangement uses TRBV21-1 and TRBJ2-5; the table names TRBD1, a call not compared with the DNA. TRBV21-1 is annotated as a pseudogene. CDR3 size: 16 residues.

This clonotype was seen at least ten times. V usage is TRBV28 and J usage is TRBJ1-6, with D uncertain. The CDR3 runs to 12 residues. The ends were cut back, 5 bases at V and 7 bases at J, with 6 bases in the middle. In germline, CDR1 is MDHEN, CDR2 SYDVKM. As DNA, the CDR3 is TGTGCCAGCAGTCTGGTCAATTCACCCCTCCACTTT. This sequence encodes CASSLVNSPLHF.

The chain combines TRBV28 with TRBJ1-2; maybe TRBD1 (6 bases). The CDR3 length is 14 residues. Trimming took off 7 bases at V and 2 bases at J, with 14 bases between the two ends. Germline V lookup: CDR1 MDHEN, CDR2 SYDVKM. The CDR3 loop reads CASTWGQGNYGYTF. The CDR3 nucleotides are TGTGCCAGCACCTGGGGGCAGGGGAACTATGGCTACACCTTC.

This clonotype was seen a handful of times. This chain joins TRBV28 and TRBJ2-7; 8 nucleotides align to TRBD1. CDR1 is MDHEN and CDR2 is SYDVKM in the germline V gene. V trimming: 6 bases; J trimming: 3 bases; junction bases outside the gene matches: 10. The CDR3 runs to 15 residues. The CDR3 sequence is CASRTPGQELYEQYF. The CDR3 DNA reads as TGTGCCAGCAGAACACCGGGACAGGAACTCTACGAGCAGTACTTC.

The chain uses TRBV5-5 and TRBJ2-6; 10 bases are a match to TRBD2. Germline trimming cut 0 bases from V and 4 bases from J; bases unmatched to any gene: 7. The CDR3 totals 18 residues. Germline V CDR1 and CDR2: SGHKS, YYEKEE (reference sequence). The CDR3 DNA reads as TGTGCCAGCAGCTTGGCGTCTAGCGGGAGTGCAGGGGCCAACGTCCTGACTTTC. Amino acid sequence: CASSLASSGSAGANVLTF.

V is TRBV28 and J is TRBJ2-5; 10 bases match TRBD2. There are 16 residues in the CDR3. The germline gives CDR1 MDHEN, CDR2 SYDVKM. Losses at the gene ends were 5 bases for V and 6 bases for J; bases not matched to a gene: 12. CDR3 loop: CASSPQQSGRAKTQYF. The CDR3 nucleotides are TGTGCCAGCAGTCCTCAACAGAGCGGGAGGGCAAAGACCCAGTACTTC.

This chain joins TRBV7-6 and TRBJ2-5; 7 bases match TRBD1. There are 15 residues in the CDR3. Trimming took 3 bases from V and 4 from J; bases not matched to a gene: 8. CDR1 SGHVS and CDR2 FNYEAQ come from the germline V gene. CDR3 bases: TGTGCCAGCAGCTTCGGTGCCAGGGGGTTAGAGACCCAGTACTTC. This translates into CASSFGARGLETQYF.

The V gene is TRBV27, the J gene TRBJ1-1; the D gene is possibly TRBD1 (6 bases). Trimming pared 4 bases from V and 0 bases from J, leaving 9 bases between. Germline V lookup: CDR1 MNHEY, CDR2 SMNVEV (reference sequence). The CDR3 spans 14 residues. Here the CDR3 DNA reads TGTGCCAGCAGTTCTCAGGGGATGAACACTGAAGCTTTCTTT. Translated, it gives CASSSQGMNTEAFF.

This clonotype was seen at least ten times. The chain employs TRBV29-1 and TRBJ1-1; TRBD1 might be the D (5 bases). V was shortened by 6 bases and J by 2 bases, with 13 bases between the two germline ends. CDR1 SQVTM and CDR2 ANQGSEA come from the germline V gene. The CDR3 sequence is 13 residues long. CDR3 residues: CSVSQGFNTEAFF. In DNA, the CDR3 is TGCAGCGTCTCCCAGGGATTTAACACTGAAGCTTTCTTT.